This T cell receptor (beta chain) was identified in a study of blood T cell repertoires in COVID-19 (dated by TCRdb to 2018 to 2021). Broadly, across the study: Samples from collaborators originated in the United States, Italy and Spain and spanned both the acute and convalescent phases of COVID-19. Samples were obtained from the ongoing ImmuneRACE study (first 160 participants) and from some 1,300 subjects provided by 6 global collaborators. Nearly every sample came with metadata listing a de-identified subject ID, COVID-19 status, age in years and sex. The prospective study material was composed of cDNA or gDNA derived from T cells, B-cell-depleted T cells, or PBMCs. Subjects who had been exposed to COVID-19, were actively infected with it, or had recovered from it provided the deeply sampled blood TCRbeta repertoires that made up the dataset. The repertoires were made available in a free public database intended to serve as a resource for research on the immune response to SARS-CoV-2. Where HLA class I and class II types were available, the types were taken from metadata supplied by the sample provider, not from assay-based typing. General conclusions and limits of the study: How much clinical and demographic metadata was included differed by source and by participant, and the metadata was provided uncurated.

For this clone: Its recognized antigen is unknown. Base-call qualities are not available, and no considerably larger clone is one nucleotide away.

Collaborating institutions collected whole blood in K2EDTA tubes following their own protocols. For TCRbeta analysis, collaborators shipped samples in one of three forms: frozen whole blood, isolated PBMCs, or DNA extracted from either of those sample types. The germline V gene gives CDR1 as SQVTM and CDR2 as ANQGSEA. The CDR3 holds 13 amino acids from the cysteine to the phenylalanine. Only CDR3 DNA is held: 39 bases, read in frame from base 1. Between the V and J ends, shortened by 6 bases and 9 bases respectively, the junction contains 18 bases. TCRbeta CDR3 regions were amplified from genomic DNA using the immunoSEQ Assay, a bias-controlled multiplex PCR. Per the authors' processing: The number of nucleated cells in each sample was estimated from the amplification of reference gene primers within the assay. To quantify the absolute abundance of each unique TCRbeta CDR3 rearrangement, sequence reads were collapsed and filtered. Productive Simpson clonality was computed per sample as the square root of Simpson's diversity index over productive rearrangements. In its TCRdb copy, this immuneACCESS table keeps in-frame sequences only and misses some clones. Where compared with another copy, unresolved V genes explain less than half of these, and the others have no known cause. V and J calls and clone size are given by that table; D and trimming were obtained from the DNA. This sample lists approximately 220,000 clones; about four fifths were detected once. The ten largest clones represent around 8.7% of the sample.

Sequenced sample: peripheral blood. The source is a woman in her fifties or sixties with acute or convalescent COVID-19. This chain joins TRBV29-1 to TRBJ2-1; the D gene is perhaps TRBD2, from 6 matching bases. CDR3 sequence: CSVSSGRGGEQFF. The bases are TGCAGCGTGTCGTCAGGTCGGGGAGGTGAGCAGTTCTTC.